The T cell receptor (beta chain) under discussion was sequenced for a study of read filtering for tumor transcriptome and immune sequencing. Study background: Patients were 17 male and some 13 female, mean age 65.9 years, range roughly 47 to 85. Study-level findings and limits: Single-read clonotypes: about 83% of IR-seq clonotypes (approximately 3.7% of reads), around three quarters of RNA-seq clonotypes (nearly 45% of reads).

Sampling of bone marrow took place during active disease in every patient. The sample holds many counts of this clonotype. Its antigen is not identified. This CDR3 contains 16 residues. The germline CDR1 and CDR2 sequences are MRHNA and SNTAGT. V lost 3 bases, J lost 5 bases, and 16 bases lay in between. This library used 300 to 500 ng RNA and molecular barcoded adaptors spanning alpha/delta and beta/gamma chains. TCRdb ran MiXCR on the reads and lists one entry per CDR3 protein. The table includes 40,000 or so distinct CDR3 sequences, over 10% detected once. The sequenced sample consisted of a population of CD138-negative cells sorted from bone marrow. The receptor was isolated from a donor at least 40 years old with multiple myeloma. The chain is built from TRBV6-4 and TRBJ2-2; weak D call: TRBD2 (5 bases). The CDR3 bases are TGTGCCAGCAGTGAAGAGGGTCTAGCTGTAACCGGGGAGCTGTTTTTT. Amino acids: CASSEEGLAVTGELFF.